This T cell receptor beta chain appears in the sequencing data of a study of T cells in localized non-small cell lung cancer. Findings and caveats of the study: Longer overall survival associated with higher blood T cell density; shorter survival with higher adjacent-lung clonality.

Note on this clone: No antigen is known for it.

Generated by immunoSEQ multiplex PCR, the TCRdb table keeps only in-frame clones and is missing some. The data hold tens of thousands of clones, with just under 85% observed a single time. The source was peripheral blood, collected before any cancer treatment. This TCR came from a female donor of 60 years or more with stage I lung adenocarcinoma.

CDR3 region: CASSFRLTDTQYF. In DNA form, the CDR3 reads TGTGCCAGCAGCTTCCGACTCACAGATACGCAGTATTTT. The chain employs TRBV11-2 and TRBJ2-3; no clear D gene. Germline assignment: CDR1 SGHAT and CDR2 FQNNGV. Trimming took 3 bases from V and 2 from J, leaving 6 bases between them. CDR3 size: 13 residues.